The 32 T cell receptor beta chains presented below share a single source sample, sequenced in a study of T cells in Graves' hyperthyroidism and ophthalmopathy. Authors of the study amplified TCR beta CDR3 regions from RNA transcripts. A first-round RT-PCR of the TCR CDR3 used the HTBI primer set. TCRdb re-derived calls from the multiplex PCR reads in MiXCR, one entry per CDR3 protein. The sample records about 250,000 distinct CDR3 sequences, around 25% being singletons. The sample consisted of blood. The receptors originated from a woman in her 40s with Graves' ophthalmopathy.

This clonotype came up many times. This chain links TRBV19 with TRBJ2-2; D not certain. The CDR3 loop spans 13 amino acids. V dropped 6 bases and J dropped 2 bases, with 7 bases sitting between them. CDR1 is LNHDA, CDR2 SQIVND, per germline (reference sequence). CDR3 residues: CASSVPNTGELFF. The CDR3 nucleotides read TGTGCCAGTAGCGTTCCAAACACCGGGGAGCTGTTTTTT.

Note on this clonotype: One base away lies a much larger clone, so this may be a sequencing read error. V is TRBV7-9 and J is TRBJ1-5; D may be TRBD1 (5 bases). This CDR3 contains 15 residues. V was trimmed by 5 bases and J by 6 bases, leaving 17 bases between them. The germline V gene encodes CDR1 SEHNR and CDR2 FQNEAQ (reference sequence). The CDR3 bases are TGTGCCAGCAGCGGCTGGGCGGAGGGGCCTCAGCCCCAGCATTTT. Encoded protein: CASSGWAEGPQPQHF.

At least ten counts were recorded for this clonotype. The rearrangement uses TRBV12-3 or TRBV12-4 and TRBJ2-2, with unresolved D. CDR3 length equals 12 residues. The V end lost 5 bases, the J end lost 6 bases, and 7 bases lay between the germline ends. CDR3: CASSTESGELFF. CDR3 DNA: TGTGCCAGCAGTACCGAGTCCGGGGAGCTGTTTTTT.

About this clonotype itself: It may be a read error: a sequence one base away is much more abundant. The V and J genes are TRBV4-2 and TRBJ1-6; D uncertain. The V gene's germline CDR1 is LGHNA and CDR2 YNFKEQ. The CDR3 loop spans 13 amino acids. CDR3 residues: CASSQETNSPLYF. The CDR3 DNA is TGTGCCAGCAGCCAAGAAACTAATTCACCCCTCTACTTT.

This clonotype was detected ten times or more. The chain couples TRBV2 to TRBJ2-5; D possibly corresponds to TRBD1 (5 bases). Germline values: CDR1 SNHLY, CDR2 FYNNEI. V lost 6 bases, J lost 1 base, and 9 bases lay in between. The CDR3 runs to 13 residues. CDR3 nucleotides: TGTGCCAGCAGATCCAGGGCCCAAGAGACCCAGTACTTC. Translation: CASRSRAQETQYF.

This clonotype was detected many times. The chain carries TRBV3-1 and TRBJ2-2, with 8 bases identical to TRBD2. The CDR3 spans 16 residues. The V and J ends lost 0 bases and 4 bases, in that order; junction bases with no gene match: 4. Germline assignment: CDR1 LGHDT and CDR2 YNNKEL (reference sequence). CDR3 DNA sequence: TGTGCCAGCAGCCAAGACCGGGAGGGGTTCACCGGGGAGCTGTTTTTT. It specifies CASSQDREGFTGELFF.

This sequence joins TRBV6-1 and TRBJ2-7; D is undetermined. Germline loops: CDR1 MNHNS, CDR2 SASEGT. V was cut by 3 bases and J by 6 bases, with 15 bases left in between. The CDR3 runs 14 residues. In DNA form, the CDR3 reads TGTGCCAGCAGTGATGGAAGGTCATACTCCGAGCAGTACTTC. This codes for CASSDGRSYSEQYF.

As to this clonotype: This may be a read error, as it is one base from a much larger clone. V gene TRBV6-1 combines with J gene TRBJ1-6; D may be TRBD1 (5 bases). The CDR3 is made up of 15 amino acids. The germline gives CDR1 MNHNS, CDR2 SASEGT. CDR3 sequence reads: CASSDWDGDNAPLHF. The CDR3 nucleotides are TGTGCCAGCAGTGATTGGGACGGTGATAATGCACCCCTCCACTTT.

This clonotype was observed many times. This chain joins TRBV5-4 and TRBJ2-7, with TRBD2 identical over 13 bases. This CDR3 contains 15 residues. The germline CDR1 and CDR2 sequences are SGHNT and YYREEE (reference sequence). The ends lost 4 bases at V and 5 bases at J; junction bases unmatched: 6. CDR3 region: CASSLTGTSGNEQYF. DNA of the CDR3: TGTGCCAGCAGCCTAACCGGGACTAGCGGGAACGAGCAGTACTTC. Variable domain in full (rest from reference TRBV5-4 and TRBJ2-7): ETGVTQSPTHLIKTRGQQVTLRCSSQSGHNTVSWYQQALGQGPQFIFQYYREEENGRGNFPPRFSGLQFPNYSSELNVNALELDDSALYLCASSLTGTSGNEQYFGPGTRLTVT.

This clonotype was detected many times. The J gene is TRBJ2-7, the V gene TRBV6-2 or TRBV6-3; 7 bases are shared with TRBD1. This CDR3 region has 15 residues. CDR1 MNHEY and CDR2 SVGEGT come from the germline V gene. The ends lost 3 bases at V and 2 bases at J; junction bases unmatched: 7. The CDR3 here is CASSYVTGQTYEQYF. DNA of the CDR3: TGTGCCAGCAGTTATGTAACGGGACAGACCTACGAGCAGTACTTC.

This clonotype was observed many times. This chain links TRBV18 with TRBJ2-5, with TRBD1 matching 8 bases. Germline V gene sequence: CDR1 KGHSH, CDR2 LQKENI. This CDR3 region has 13 residues. Trimming cost V 8 bases and J 5 bases; bases outside gene matches: 7. CDR3 DNA sequence: TGTGCCAGCAGTCCAACAGGGGGGGAGACCCAGTACTTC. This encodes CASSPTGGETQYF.

This clonotype was counted at least ten times. The chain couples TRBV20-1 to TRBJ1-5, with a weak D call TRBD1 (6 bases). V lost 6 bases and J 6 bases, leaving 12 bases between the germline ends. The CDR3 contains 12 residues. The germline gives CDR1 DFQATT, CDR2 SNEGSKA (reference sequence). CDR3 sequence (DNA): TGCAGTGCCAAGGGGGGAGCTCAGCCCCAGCATTTT. Translation: CSAKGGAQPQHF.

This clonotype has a count of ten or more. The chain has TRBV19 and TRBJ1-5; no firm D call. Germline CDR1 LNHDA, CDR2 SQIVND (reference sequence). This CDR3 comprises 14 residues. V was clipped by 7 bases and J by 2 bases, with 12 bases between them. This chain's CDR3 is CASIGVVGNQPQHF. For the CDR3, the DNA is TGTGCCAGTATTGGAGTGGTTGGCAATCAGCCCCAGCATTTT.

The chain is built from TRBV4-1 and TRBJ2-5; no clear D gene. V was pared by 0 bases and J by 13 bases, with 15 bases between. This CDR3 spans 13 amino acids. Germline V lookup: CDR1 MGHRA, CDR2 YSYEKL. The CDR3 spells CASSQEVVGLRYF. Written as DNA, the CDR3 is TGCGCCAGCAGCCAAGAGGTGGTCGGGCTAAGGTACTTC.

At least ten counts were recorded for this clonotype. J is TRBJ1-2 and V is TRBV30, with D perhaps TRBD1 (5 bases). The germline CDR1 and CDR2 sequences are GTSNPN and SVGIG (reference sequence). Trimming removed 2 bases at V and 12 bases at J, with 16 bases between. The CDR3 runs 12 residues. The CDR3 DNA reads TGTGCCTGGAGTAGGAGATCCGGGACGGACACCTTC. Residues: CAWSRRSGTDTF.

This clonotype appeared a few times. The chain couples TRBV5-1 to TRBJ2-2, with 9 bases aligning to TRBD1. J lost 7 bases, V lost 5 bases, and 9 bases had no gene match. The CDR3 has 15 amino acids. Germline CDR1 SGHRS, CDR2 YFSETQ. CDR3 bases: TGCGCCAGCAGGGCGGGACAGGGCTTATTCGGGGAGCTGTTTTTT. Its translation is CASRAGQGLFGELFF.

This clonotype showed up many times. This chain connects TRBV6-5 to TRBJ2-5, with D possibly being TRBD1 (5 bases). Germline V gene sequence: CDR1 MNHEY, CDR2 SVGAGI. Trimming left V 8 bases short and J 1 base short, with 11 bases between. The CDR3 is 13 residues long. For the CDR3, the DNA is TGTGCCAGCGGGGTAGGGGTCCAAGAGACCCAGTACTTC. Encoded protein: CASGVGVQETQYF.

This clonotype was observed many times. The chain uses TRBV12-3 or TRBV12-4 and TRBJ2-5; D is possibly TRBD1 (6 bases). V lost 5 bases and J 4 bases, leaving 14 bases between the germline ends. The CDR3 is 14 amino acids. The CDR3 is CASSPRTESETQYF. The DNA of the CDR3 is TGTGCCAGCAGTCCAAGGACAGAATCAGAGACCCAGTACTTC.

Many counts were recorded for this clonotype. The J gene is TRBJ2-7, the V gene TRBV28; 9 nucleotides align to TRBD1. V lost 5 bases to trimming and J lost 7 bases; unmatched junction nucleotides: 9. The CDR3 extends over 14 amino acids. CDR1 is MDHEN, CDR2 SYDVKM, per germline. The CDR3 DNA reads TGTGCCAGCAGTAGCCCGGGACAGGGTTTAGAGCAGTACTTC. Encoded protein: CASSSPGQGLEQYF.

The sample holds one count of this clonotype. J is TRBJ2-5 and V is TRBV3-1; D unresolved. Looked up from germline, CDR1 is LGHDT and CDR2 is YNNKEL (reference sequence). The CDR3 is 15 amino acids. The V end was cut by 4 bases, the J end by 2 bases, with 14 bases between. The CDR3 bases are TGTGCCAGCAGCCCCCCCGGCCGCAGACAAGAGACCCAGTACTTC. Protein product: CASSPPGRRQETQYF.

The chain recombines TRBV20-1 with TRBJ2-5; 9 positions agree with TRBD1. The CDR3 contains 14 residues. The germline CDR1 and CDR2 sequences are DFQATT and SNEGSKA (reference sequence). V was clipped by 6 bases and J by 7 bases; unmatched bases: 12. The DNA of the CDR3 is TGCAGTGCCATCAGGGACAGGGACCCGGGGACCCAGTACTTC. Its translation is CSAIRDRDPGTQYF.

This clonotype was detected many times. CDR3: CATSSTSGNYEQYF. DNA for the CDR3: TGTGCCACCAGTTCTACTAGCGGGAACTACGAGCAGTACTTC. V gene TRBV24-1 combines with J gene TRBJ2-7; 10 positions match TRBD2. J lost 3 bases, V lost 6 bases, and 4 bases had no gene match. Germline V gives CDR1 KGHDR, CDR2 SFDVKD. This CDR3 is 14 amino acids long.

At least ten counts were recorded for this clonotype. In DNA form, the CDR3 reads TGTGCCAGCAGCCGCCGCCCCCCGGGGGAAGCTTCTGGGGCCAACGTCCTGACTTTC. This encodes CASSRRPPGEASGANVLTF. The V and J genes are TRBV9 and TRBJ2-6, with D perhaps matching TRBD2 (6 bases). Trimming took off 4 bases at V and 1 base at J, with 21 bases between the two ends. CDR3 length: 19 residues. Looked up from germline, CDR1 is SGDLS and CDR2 is YYNGEE.

Ten or more counts support this clonotype. The V gene is TRBV18, the J gene TRBJ1-1; D not certain. The CDR3 has 14 residues. V gave up 4 bases and J gave up 0 bases, with 9 bases separating them. The germline CDR1 and CDR2 sequences are KGHSH and LQKENI. DNA of the CDR3: TGTGCCAGCTCACAGAGACTCCTGAACACTGAAGCTTTCTTT. This sequence encodes CASSQRLLNTEAFF.

This clonotype was found many times. V gene TRBV28 combines with J gene TRBJ2-7; 8 nucleotides agree with TRBD1. Germline assignment: CDR1 MDHEN and CDR2 SYDVKM. The V segment lost 1 base and the J segment 2 bases; nucleotides outside the gene matches: 4. The CDR3 extends over 15 amino acids. Written as DNA, the CDR3 is TGTGCCAGCAGTTTATTCGGGACAGGTACCTACGAGCAGTACTTC. Translation: CASSLFGTGTYEQYF. The full variable domain, rest sourced from reference TRBV28 and TRBJ2-7, is DVKVTQSSRYLVKRTGEKVFLECVQDMDHENMFWYRQDPGLGLRLIYFSYDVKMKEKGDIPEGYSVSREKKERFSLILESASTNQTSMYLCASSLFGTGTYEQYFGPGTRLTVT.

This clonotype was picked up many times. The chain employs TRBV19 and TRBJ2-4; the D gene is possibly TRBD2 (6 bases). CDR3 length: 15 amino acids. Germline CDR1 and CDR2: LNHDA and SQIVND (reference sequence). The V end was cut by 3 bases, the J end by 7 bases, with 16 bases between. CDR3 DNA sequence: TGTGCCAGTAGTATCCCCTCGGGGGTCGGGAACATTCAGTACTTC. Residues: CASSIPSGVGNIQYF.

In this sample, this clonotype turned up a few times. J is TRBJ1-5 and V is TRBV4-1, with TRBD1 matching 9 bases. Germline V CDR1 and CDR2: MGHRA, YSYEKL. The CDR3 runs 16 residues. V lost 0 bases to trimming and J lost 1 base; unmatched junction nucleotides: 1. The CDR3 region is CASSQEGQGSNQPQHF. In DNA form, the CDR3 reads TGCGCCAGCAGCCAAGAGGGACAGGGCAGCAATCAGCCCCAGCATTTT.

This clonotype was observed many times. The chain links TRBV2 to TRBJ1-2; 7 bases are shared with TRBD1. The ends lost 5 bases at V and 2 bases at J; junction bases unmatched: 5. Looked up from germline, CDR1 is SNHLY and CDR2 is FYNNEI. This CDR3 region has 14 residues. The CDR3 here is CASSIQGSNYGYTF. The CDR3 region has the DNA TGTGCCAGCAGTATACAGGGGAGCAACTATGGCTACACCTTC.

This clonotype has just one count. The missing conserved phenylalanine or tryptophan at the end of this CDR3 makes a read error likely. The CDR3 sequence is CSARSGNTEAFS. In DNA form, the CDR3 reads TGCAGTGCTAGATCCGGGAACACCGAAGCTTTCTCT. This rearrangement joins TRBV20-1 to TRBJ1-1, with D unclear. This CDR3 is 12 amino acids long. The germline CDR1 and CDR2 sequences are DFQATT and SNEGSKA (reference sequence).

This clonotype was observed at least ten times. The chain recombines TRBV11-2 with TRBJ2-7; 8 nucleotides match TRBD2. The CDR3 is 14 amino acids. J was trimmed by 2 bases and V by 5 bases; bases with no gene match: 5. In germline, CDR1 is SGHAT, CDR2 FQNNGV. The CDR3 loop reads CASSPLAGPYEQYF. The CDR3 DNA sequence: TGTGCCAGCAGCCCCCTAGCGGGCCCCTACGAGCAGTACTTC.

This clonotype was picked up many times. The chain has TRBV20-1 and TRBJ1-2; possible D gene TRBD1, 6 bases. V gave up 6 bases and J gave up 0 bases, with 14 bases separating them. CDR3 length: 14 amino acids. Germline CDR1 and CDR2: DFQATT and SNEGSKA (reference sequence). CDR3 sequence reads: CSARPWTANYGYTF. The CDR3 region has the DNA TGCAGTGCACGCCCGTGGACAGCTAACTATGGCTACACCTTC.

This clonotype has ten or more counts. The chain links TRBV2 to TRBJ2-7; TRBD1 aligns across 10 bases. With V trimmed by 9 bases and J by 6 bases, 5 bases remained unmatched. Germline lookup yields CDR1 SNHLY and CDR2 FYNNEI. The CDR3 totals 12 residues. The CDR3 nucleotides are TGTGCCAGGGGACAGGGGTATGCCGAGCAGTACTTC. As protein: CARGQGYAEQYF. Variable domain in full (rest from reference TRBV2 and TRBJ2-7): EPEVTQTPSHQVTQMGQEVILRCVPISNHLYFYWYRQILGQKVEFLVSFYNNEISEKSEIFDDQFSVERPDGSNFTLKIRSTKLEDSAMYFCARGQGYAEQYFGPGTRLTVT.